This paragraph covers one TCR beta chain sequence. Unmatched junction bases numbered 7, after V lost 5 bases and J lost 7 bases. The CDR3 is 14 amino acids. Germline lookup yields CDR1 PRHDT and CDR2 FYEKMQ (reference sequence). TCRdb itself ran the 5' RACE reads through MiXCR, one entry per CDR3 protein. In the table there are under 550,000 distinct CDR3 sequences, roughly 20% of which are singletons. This entry belongs to a study of T-cell memory formation after mild COVID-19. The sequence derives from an adult woman who had mild COVID-19 (a few samples of this study predate the infection). Cell type and time point are not known. Input material: PBMCs or a T cell subset sorted from them (not recorded which). The V call is TRBV13, the J call TRBJ2-1; 8 bases are a match to TRBD2. The CDR3 region is CASSRTSGFNEQFF. CDR3 nucleotide sequence: TGTGCCAGCAGCCGTACTAGCGGTTTTAATGAGCAGTTCTTC.